The text below deals with one T cell receptor (beta chain). Antigen: not known. The data were taken from a study of cytomegalovirus exposure and HLA in healthy donors. Study information: Approximately 170 million T cells yielded roughly 120 million unique TCR beta sequences in earlier analysis. Membership in the Caucasian-associated ancestry cluster was found for about 80% of a few hundred genotyped donors.

V lost 2 bases to trimming and J lost 2 bases; unmatched junction nucleotides: 3. CDR3 length: 15 residues. Germline values: CDR1 ENHRY, CDR2 SYGVKD. The study, taken as a whole, reports: The investigators catalogued 164 TCR beta chains as cytomegalovirus-associated. The authors confirmed in vitro that a few CMV-associated chains were specific for CMV antigens.

Amplification used 60 Vbeta primers and 13 Jbeta primers. Here immunoSEQ multiplex PCR was the method, and the copy in TCRdb shows in-frame clones only, minus some. In all, the sample yields about 170,000 clones. V gene TRBV10-3 combines with J gene TRBJ2-1; 7 bases agree with TRBD1. This clonotype originated in a woman under 30 in good health and CMV-seropositive. Sample: PBMCs. The CDR3 nucleotides are TGTGCCATCAGTGAGGGACAGGATCCCTACAATGAGCAGTTCTTC. Encoded protein: CAISEGQDPYNEQFF.